This passage covers 9 T cell receptor beta chains from one sample sequenced in a study of memory CD4+ T cells and cytomegalovirus serostatus. TCRdb's table, derived via immunoSEQ multiplex PCR, lists solely in-frame clones and lacks some. The sample has about 50,000 clones, 70% to 85% seen once; the top ten hold about 0.6%. The sort gate was single viable CD3+CD4+CD8-CD45RO+ cells for memory CD4+ T cells. Sequences were obtained from memory CD4+ T cells from blood. All receptors derive from an adult in good health and CMV-seronegative.

V is TRBV29-1 and J is TRBJ1-1; D is uncertain. Germline V lookup: CDR1 SQVTM, CDR2 ANQGSEA. This CDR3 has 13 amino acids. Trimming took off 7 bases at V and 3 bases at J, with 15 bases between the two ends. CDR3 in amino acids: CSAHGDWDTEAFF. The DNA of the CDR3 is TGCAGCGCCCACGGGGATTGGGACACTGAAGCTTTCTTT.

V usage is TRBV5-1 and J usage is TRBJ2-2, with 8 bases fitting TRBD1. Germline V gene lookup returns CDR1 SGHRS and CDR2 YFSETQ. The V and J ends lost 4 bases and 3 bases, in that order; junction bases with no gene match: 5. This CDR3 has 15 residues. The CDR3 loop reads CASSAGQGYTGELFF. CDR3 nucleotides: TGCGCCAGCAGCGCCGGACAGGGTTACACCGGGGAGCTGTTTTTT.

The chain recombines TRBV27 with TRBJ2-7, with TRBD2 matching over 12 bases. The CDR3 runs to 16 residues. The junction had 8 bases not matched to a gene; V was cut back by 4 bases and J by 4 bases. Germline V lookup: CDR1 MNHEY, CDR2 SMNVEV (reference sequence). Here the CDR3 reads CASSSASGGAGYEQYF. The CDR3 DNA is TGTGCCAGCAGTTCGGCTAGCGGGGGGGCCGGGTACGAGCAGTACTTC.

The rearrangement uses TRBV19 and TRBJ1-3; unclear D gene. This CDR3 has 12 amino acids. Germline CDR1 LNHDA, CDR2 SQIVND (reference sequence). The ends were cut back, 6 bases at V and 0 bases at J, with 3 bases in the middle. As DNA, the CDR3 is TGTGCCAGTAGGTCCTCTGGAAACACCATATATTTT. This translates into CASRSSGNTIYF.

V and J are TRBV6-5 and TRBJ1-2; D is possibly TRBD1 (6 bases). V shed 10 bases and J shed 3 bases, with 12 bases lying between them. The V gene's germline CDR1 is MNHEY and CDR2 SVGAGI. CDR3 length equals 12 residues. The CDR3, as DNA: TGTGCCATCATCGACAGGCACTATGGCTACACCTTC. Encoded protein: CAIIDRHYGYTF.

This sequence joins TRBV4-2 and TRBJ2-2; D perhaps matches TRBD1 (6 bases). Germline CDR1 LGHNA, CDR2 YNFKEQ. There are 16 residues in the CDR3. V was cut by 1 base and J by 2 bases, with 11 bases left in between. The CDR3 loop is CASSQVQGINTGELFF. The CDR3 DNA reads as TGTGCCAGCAGCCAAGTTCAGGGGATCAACACCGGGGAGCTGTTTTTT.

The table lists this clone with a count of one. The V gene is TRBV28, the J gene TRBJ2-6, with D hard to call. V was clipped by 5 bases and J by 1 base, with 3 bases between them. The CDR3 consists of 13 residues. The germline CDR1 and CDR2 sequences are MDHEN and SYDVKM. The CDR3 is CASSSSGANVLTF. CDR3 bases: TGTGCCAGCAGTAGTTCTGGGGCCAACGTCCTGACTTTC.

This chain links TRBV5-6 with TRBJ1-1; 10 nucleotides agree with TRBD1. Germline CDR1 SGHDT, CDR2 YYEEEE. The trim removed 4 bases at V and 4 bases at J, leaving 13 bases unmatched. The CDR3 extends over 17 amino acids. CDR3 nucleotide sequence: TGTGCCAGCAGCCCCGGGACAGGGGTAAAAGGGGGCACTGAAGCTTTCTTT. It is translated as CASSPGTGVKGGTEAFF.

The chain carries TRBV5-1 and TRBJ2-1, with D perhaps given as TRBD1 or TRBD2 (5 bases each). Between the trimmed V and J ends, which lost 1 base and 8 bases, there was a span of 16 bases. CDR3 length: 15 amino acids. The germline CDR1 and CDR2 sequences are SGHRS and YFSETQ. CDR3 residues: CASSLWDPSIDEQFF. In nucleotides, the CDR3 is TGCGCCAGCAGCTTGTGGGACCCTAGCATAGATGAGCAGTTCTTC.